This T cell receptor (beta chain) was found in a study of T cells in Graves' hyperthyroidism and ophthalmopathy (dated by TCRdb to the late 2010s). In the study overall: To identify TCR V-J signatures that set the groups apart, the researchers used a discovery cohort of 100 patients, made up of 40 to 45 with Graves' ophthalmopathy and around 58 with stable Graves' hyperthyroidism. Prospective prediction of ophthalmopathy was tested in an independent validation cohort of approximately 18 hyperthyroidism patients and 15 to 17 patients who later progressed to ophthalmopathy. For training and testing, the 95 to 100 patients in the discovery cohort were randomly divided in a 7:3 ratio. Thyroid tissue and blood T-cell repertoires from more than 5 Graves' hyperthyroidism patients were also compared in the study. After blood sampling, hyperthyroidism patients were treated with methimazole at a starting dose of 30 mg daily, and ophthalmopathy patients were treated with high-dose intravenous methylprednisolone. The paper describes TCR Vbeta CDR3 sequencing of 120 to 150 peripheral blood samples, made up of roughly 40 ophthalmopathy patients, approximately 73 hyperthyroidism patients and some 17 progressor patients.

Details on this clonotype: What this receptor recognizes is not known. No qualities accompany the bases; no much larger clone lies one base away.

Stable Graves' hyperthyroidism was defined as the absence of progression to ophthalmopathy over 18 months of follow-up. Hyperthyroidism patients were aged 18 to 65 years and newly diagnosed, with disease duration of less than 2 months. The study excluded patients with uncontrolled infections, other autoimmune diseases, pregnancy or lactation. Clinical symptoms, serum thyroxine and TRAb, thyroid ultrasound, and orbital computed tomography formed the basis for the diagnoses. Trizol reagent was used to extract total RNA, and RNA quality was then checked on an Agilent 2100 Bioanalyzer. Amplification of TCR beta CDR3 regions was carried out from RNA transcripts. The first round of RT-PCR for the TCR CDR3 was performed with the HTBI primer set and the Qiagen OneStep RT-PCR kit. The libraries were constructed in a second round of multiplex PCR and then size-selected and purified. Sequencing of the libraries was done on an Illumina HiSeq2000 using paired-end 100 bp reads. As for the original processing: SOAPnuke was used to process the raw data, with reads discarded if the reads contained adapters or uncalled bases, had a mean Phred below 15, or lacked an exact constant-primer or identifier match. High-quality paired reads were merged with COPE v1.2.5, and unique nucleotide sequences were defined as clonotypes. MiTCR v1.1 was used to align clonotypes to the IMGT TRBV, TRBD and TRBJ reference segments. The analysis included only V-J combinations with a frequency above 0.0001, which together covered about 99% of the repertoires. A TCS score was defined as the ratio of F50 (clonal expansion) to E x V (chaos), with BLOSUM62-based TCRdist applied between CDR3 peptides within each V-J. Welch's t-statistics and random forest reduced around 550 V-J features to some 14, which were used in a naive Bayes classifier (R e1071). Thyroid-blood repertoire similarity was quantified with the Morisita-Horn index. TCRdb passed the public sequencing reads through fastp at Q25 and MiXCR, retaining productive beta sequences. Every entry covers one CDR3 protein and lists the most common genes and DNA from its rows. The V and J calls were determined by TCRdb, not by the authors. The sample records 530,000 or so distinct CDR3 sequences, under 60% of which are singletons. The ten largest clones capture around 8% of the sample.

Study-wide findings and limitations: Most expanded thyroid clonotypes (frequency above 0.001) were also detected in blood, a finding suggesting that blood repertoires may reflect thyroid immune responses. In validation, progression to ophthalmopathy was predicted by the model with roughly 71% sensitivity and 72% to 80% specificity, a median of approximately 6.5 months before onset. No statistical method was used to fix the sample size in advance, and group allocation was not hidden from the investigators. Ophthalmopathy was separated from stable hyperthyroidism by a 13 V-J signature model, with roughly 88% sensitivity and approximately 81% specificity obtained in cross-validation and 80%/75% obtained in testing.

This clonotype originated in a woman between 18 and 29 years old with Graves' hyperthyroidism. Material: peripheral blood or thyroid tissue (not recorded which).

The CDR3 amino acid sequence is: CASSLVGRPTEAFF. The sequenced DNA: TGTGCCAGCAGCTTAGTGGGCCGACCGACTGAAGCTTTCTTT. The V gene is TRBV7-2 and the J gene is TRBJ1-1; no confident D gene assignment can be made. The CDR3 numbers 14 residues from cysteine through phenylalanine. Just CDR3 DNA is preserved here, 42 bases in frame from base 1. V is pared back by 1 base and J by 5 bases, with 11 bases lying between the germline termini. Reading the germline V gene gives CDR1 SGHTA and CDR2 FQGNSA.